This is a list of T cell receptor beta chains from one sample in a study of T-cell reconstitution after alpha-beta-depleted transplantation in children. TCRdb reprocessed the PCR reads with MiXCR, giving one entry per CDR3 protein. The profile covers around 300,000 distinct CDR3 sequences, with around 7.1% appearing a single time and 9.1% taken by the ten largest. This material consisted of peripheral blood, taken 360 days after TCRalphabeta/CD19-depleted stem cell transplant. The receptors stem from a female patient younger than 10 who had a stem cell transplant for Fanconi anemia, so the T cells may come from the graft donor. Both conserved end residues are part of each CDR3. D genes are given only for firm matches. Clone size is stated in some rows and not others, as once, few, many or a class when expanded.

V gene,J gene,D gene,clone size,CDR3 protein,CDR3 DNA
TRBV7-6,TRBJ2-1,-,many,CASSLALQNNEQFF,TGTGCCAGCAGCTTAGCGCTACAGAACAATGAGCAGTTCTTC
TRBV9,TRBJ2-1,-,many,CASSVVGNNEQFF,TGTGCCAGCAGCGTAGTCGGAAACAATGAGCAGTTCTTC
TRBV11-2,TRBJ1-6,-,-,CASSSTGPISPLHF,TGTGCCAGCAGCTCGACAGGTCCCATTTCACCCCTCCACTTT
TRBV5-1,TRBJ1-1,-,many,CASSQERGAWDTEAFF,TGCGCCAGCAGCCAGGAAAGGGGGGCTTGGGACACTGAAGCTTTCTTT
TRBV20-1,TRBJ2-3,-,many,CSAREQLRADTQYF,TGCAGTGCTAGAGAGCAGCTTAGGGCAGATACGCAGTATTTT
TRBV28,TRBJ2-7,-,many,CASSLIRSYEQYF,TGTGCCAGCAGTTTAATTCGCTCCTACGAGCAGTACTTC
TRBV29-1,TRBJ1-5,-,-,CSVVPGKGGGPQHF,TGCAGCGTGGTTCCCGGGAAAGGCGGCGGGCCCCAGCATTTT
TRBV28,TRBJ2-3,-,many,CASDDLGVVTDTQYF,TGTGCCAGCGATGACCTAGGGGTGGTAACAGATACGCAGTATTTT
TRBV21-1,TRBJ2-7,-,-,CASNRDTTLPRGYEQYF,TGTGCCAGCAACCGGGACACAACTCTGCCAAGAGGGTACGAGCAGTACTTC
TRBV7-2,TRBJ2-1,-,-,CASSPRGVSSSYNEQFF,TGTGCCAGCAGCCCCAGGGGGGTGTCGAGCTCCTACAATGAGCAGTTCTTC
TRBV29-1,TRBJ2-2,-,many,CSVRSGELFF,TGCAGCGTTCGGTCCGGGGAGCTGTTTTTT
TRBV5-1,TRBJ2-5,-,-,CASSLYTGETQYF,TGCGCCAGCAGCTTGTATACAGGAGAGACCCAGTACTTC
TRBV5-1,TRBJ2-7,-,-,CASSPLPGEGDTGQYF,TGCGCCAGCAGCCCGCTGCCGGGGGAAGGAGATACAGGGCAGTACTTC
TRBV7-9,TRBJ1-2,TRBD1,few,CAAGGGFYGYTF,TGTGCAGCAGGGGGCGGATTCTATGGCTACACCTTC
TRBV7-2,TRBJ2-3,-,many,CASSLLSDTQYF,TGTGCCAGCAGCTTATTGTCCGATACGCAGTATTTT
TRBV19,TRBJ2-7,TRBD2,few,CASSGTSGSEQYF,TGTGCCAGTAGCGGGACTAGCGGGAGCGAGCAGTACTTC
TRBV28,TRBJ2-1,-,few,CASSGIRGGDEQFF,TGTGCCAGCAGTGGTATCAGGGGGGGGGATGAGCAGTTCTTC
TRBV21-1,TRBJ2-4,-,few,CASSKRELAKNIQYF,TGTGCCAGCAGCAAGCGGGAACTAGCCAAAAACATTCAGTACTTC
TRBV5-1,TRBJ1-5,TRBD1,many,CASSLLGTGSNQPQHF,TGCGCCAGCAGCTTGTTAGGGACAGGGAGCAATCAGCCCCAGCATTTT
TRBV5-1,TRBJ2-5,-,many,CASSLEQVVTQYF,TGCGCCAGCAGCTTGGAACAGGTGGTGACCCAGTACTTC
TRBV25-1,TRBJ2-5,TRBD1,few,CASSPLNPGGEETQYF,TGTGCCAGCAGCCCACTAAATCCAGGGGGCGAAGAGACCCAGTACTTC
TRBV27,TRBJ2-1,TRBD2,many,CASSLTGLAGFYNEQFF,TGTGCCAGCAGTTTAACCGGACTAGCGGGGTTCTACAATGAGCAGTTCTTC
TRBV20-1,TRBJ1-2,TRBD1,many,CSAGDRVIGYTF,TGCAGTGCTGGGGACAGGGTTATTGGCTACACCTTC
TRBV4-2,TRBJ2-5,TRBD1,many,CASSLNRGETQYF,TGTGCCAGCAGCCTGAACAGGGGAGAGACCCAGTACTTC
TRBV20-1,TRBJ1-6,-,-,CSARRNSPLHF,TGCAGTGCTAGACGGAATTCACCCCTCCACTTT
TRBV4-3,TRBJ1-1,-,many,CASSQVGQYTEAFF,TGCGCCAGCAGCCAGGTCGGACAGTACACTGAAGCTTTCTTT
TRBV12-3/TRBV12-4,TRBJ1-5,-,many,CASSRTMGSNQPQHF,TGTGCCAGCAGTCGCACGATGGGGAGCAATCAGCCCCAGCATTTT
TRBV28,TRBJ1-2,TRBD1,many,CASSPTGGWGYTF,TGTGCCAGCAGTCCAACAGGGGGATGGGGCTACACCTTC
TRBV30,TRBJ1-6,-,-,CAWSPGHGGDSPLHF,TGTGCCTGGAGTCCCGGCCACGGGGGTGACTCACCCCTCCACTTT
TRBV28,TRBJ2-5,-,many,CASSLSDTQETQYF,TGTGCCAGCAGTTTATCCGACACGCAAGAGACCCAGTACTTC
TRBV9,TRBJ1-1,-,few,CASTKGLMMNTEAFF,TGTGCCAGCACCAAGGGCCTCATGATGAACACTGAAGCTTTCTTT
TRBV15,TRBJ1-1,-,many,CATSSPGHLNTEAFF,TGTGCCACCAGCAGTCCGGGACACCTGAACACTGAAGCTTTCTTT
TRBV20-1,TRBJ1-4,-,many,CSVGRSKLFF,TGCAGTGTGGGTCGGTCTAAACTGTTTTTT
TRBV5-1,TRBJ2-6,-,many,CASSLATRHSGANVLTF,TGCGCCAGCAGCTTGGCTACAAGACACTCTGGGGCCAACGTCCTGACTTTC
TRBV29-1,TRBJ2-1,-,many,CSVEEGQGVQFF,TGCAGCGTTGAAGAAGGGCAGGGTGTGCAGTTCTTC
TRBV7-9,TRBJ2-7,TRBD1,few,CASSLGAGTGTYEQYF,TGTGCCAGCAGCTTAGGAGCCGGGACAGGGACCTACGAGCAGTACTTC
TRBV28,TRBJ2-7,-,many,CASSSNRDPSYEQYF,TGTGCCAGCAGTTCAAATAGGGACCCATCCTACGAGCAGTACTTC
TRBV5-1,TRBJ1-2,TRBD1,many,CASSLADRGNDGYTF,TGCGCCAGCAGCTTGGCGGACAGGGGGAACGATGGCTACACCTTC
TRBV5-6,TRBJ1-1,-,few,CASSSAGVETEAFF,TGTGCCAGCAGCTCCGCTGGGGTTGAAACTGAAGCTTTCTTT
TRBV9,TRBJ1-4,-,many,CASSGERGHEKLFF,TGTGCCAGCAGCGGTGAACGGGGCCATGAAAAACTGTTTTTT
TRBV18,TRBJ2-3,-,-,CASSPPIGGALTDTQYF,TGTGCCAGCTCACCACCGATTGGGGGGGCCCTAACAGATACGCAGTATTTT
TRBV9,TRBJ2-2,TRBD2,many,CASSVEGGHTGELFF,TGTGCCAGCAGCGTAGAGGGAGGGCACACCGGGGAGCTGTTTTTT
TRBV7-6,TRBJ1-3,-,few,CGEGWSGNTIYF,TGTGGGGAGGGGTGGTCTGGAAACACCATATATTTT